The clone carrying this TCR beta chain was seen a few times. Deletions cut 3 bases from V and 0 bases from J, with 23 bases between. The CDR3 sequence is 20 residues long. Germline lookup yields CDR1 KGHDR and CDR2 SFDVKD. This sample was taken from a study of blood T cell repertoires in COVID-19. Assay used: immunoSEQ multiplex PCR; TCRdb lists only in-frame clones, some missing. The sample holds 200,000 to 300,000 clones, 90% seen once. This clonotype was sampled from a woman in her thirties or forties with acute or convalescent COVID-19. Sequenced material: peripheral blood. The rearrangement uses TRBV24-1 and TRBJ1-3, with D unresolved. Written as DNA, the CDR3 is TGTGCCACCAGTGATGGCCCCGTAGCCGCTGGATTCGTCTCTGGAAACACCATATATTTT. This sequence encodes CATSDGPVAAGFVSGNTIYF.